This T cell receptor (beta chain) was documented in a study of T cells in Graves' hyperthyroidism and ophthalmopathy. V was pared by 6 bases and J by 5 bases, with 14 bases of the junction left unmatched. Germline CDR1 SGHTA, CDR2 FQGNSA. The CDR3 runs 17 residues. There are many counts of this clonotype. Using RNA transcripts as the source, TCR beta CDR3 regions were amplified. The study used the HTBI primer set for a first-round RT-PCR of the TCR CDR3. TCRdb reprocessed the multiplex PCR reads via MiXCR and lists one record per CDR3 protein. The sample shows over 700,000 distinct CDR3 sequences, about 19% of them seen only once.

The receptor was isolated from a woman in her 50s with Graves' hyperthyroidism that later progressed to Graves' ophthalmopathy. Sequencing was carried out using blood. The chain recombines TRBV7-2 with TRBJ2-5, with TRBD2 matching 11 bases. The CDR3 nucleotides read TGTGCCAGCAGTCATACCGCACTAGCGGGGGCTTGGGAGACCCAGTACTTC. Its protein is CASSHTALAGAWETQYF.